These 5 T cell receptor beta chains came from one sample sequenced in a study of blood T cell repertoires in COVID-19. The method was immunoSEQ multiplex PCR; TCRdb's version includes in-frame clones alone and lacks a portion of them. Counted here are approximately 150,000 clones, roughly four fifths occurring once; the ten biggest clones make up 13%. The material sequenced was peripheral blood. Source of these receptors: a man between 65 and 85 years old who had recovered from COVID-19.

The chain is built from TRBV6-2 or TRBV6-3 and TRBJ2-1; 12 nucleotides line up with TRBD2. With 6 bases clipped from V and 2 bases from J, the junction kept 11 bases outside the gene matches. The CDR3 runs to 18 residues. Germline V gives CDR1 MNHEY, CDR2 SVGEGT. The CDR3 DNA is TGTGCCAGCAGCCCCGGGTCTAGCGGGAGGGTCCCCTACAATGAGCAGTTCTTC. This codes for CASSPGSSGRVPYNEQFF.

The V and J genes are TRBV6-5 and TRBJ2-7; D is perhaps TRBD2 (7 bases). Trimming took 1 base from V and 7 from J, leaving 14 bases between them. The V gene's germline CDR1 is MNHEY and CDR2 SVGAGI. This CDR3 is built from 14 residues. As DNA, the CDR3 is TGTGCCAGCAGTTACTGGGGGGGCTCGGGAGAGCAGTACTTC. As protein: CASSYWGGSGEQYF.

V is TRBV30 and J is TRBJ1-5; D might be TRBD1 (5 bases). The CDR3 is 13 amino acids. Germline V gene lookup returns CDR1 GTSNPN and CDR2 SVGIG (reference sequence). V was pared by 1 base and J by 5 bases, with 9 bases between. This CDR3 is CAWSEQTDQPQHF. CDR3 bases: TGTGCCTGGAGTGAACAGACAGATCAGCCCCAGCATTTT.

The chain carries TRBV2 and TRBJ2-3, with 8 bases identical to TRBD1. Trimming cost V 8 bases and J 5 bases; bases outside gene matches: 9. The CDR3 covers 14 residues. CDR1 and CDR2 from the germline V gene are SNHLY and FYNNEI. CDR3 DNA sequence: TGTGCCAGCGGAAGGACAGGGTGGGGAGATACGCAGTATTTT. Its protein product is CASGRTGWGDTQYF.

The rearrangement uses TRBV27 and TRBJ1-2, with D perhaps matching TRBD1 (5 bases). Germline assignment: CDR1 MNHEY and CDR2 SMNVEV (reference sequence). V was clipped by 4 bases and J by 2 bases, with 11 bases between them. There are 14 residues in the CDR3. The DNA for the CDR3 is TGTGCCAGCAGTTCGCAGGGTTACAACTATGGCTACACCTTC. It codes for CASSSQGYNYGYTF.